This TCR beta chain was sequenced during a study of T cells in Graves' hyperthyroidism and ophthalmopathy. Study results and limitations: A 13 V-J model separated ophthalmopathy from stable hyperthyroidism.

The CDR3 length is 16 residues. V gave up 1 base and J gave up 5 bases, with 16 bases separating them. The germline V gene encodes CDR1 SGHAT and CDR2 FQNNGV. This clonotype has ten or more counts. Its target is unknown. Amplified TCR beta CDR3 regions derived from RNA transcripts. The TCR CDR3 was amplified in a first-round RT-PCR using the HTBI primer set. TCRdb passed the multiplex PCR reads through MiXCR, listing each CDR3 protein once. In the table there are a few hundred thousand distinct CDR3 sequences, approximately 15% of which are singletons. The chain recombines TRBV11-2 with TRBJ2-3, with a weak D call TRBD2 (6 bases). The sequenced sample was blood. The clonotype comes from a woman aged 40 to 50 with Graves' ophthalmopathy. The CDR3 reads CASSLVWRAEGDTQYF. CDR3 DNA: TGTGCCAGCAGCTTAGTTTGGAGGGCCGAGGGAGATACGCAGTATTTT. Full variable domain (rest looked up from reference TRBV11-2 and TRBJ2-3): EAGVAQSPRYKIIEKRQSVAFWCNPISGHATLYWYQQILGQGPKLLIQFQNNGVVDDSQLPKDRFSAERLKGVDSTLKIQPAKLEDSAVYLCASSLVWRAEGDTQYFGPGTRLTVL.